What follows are 9 T cell receptor beta chains derived from one specimen sequenced in a study of cytomegalovirus exposure and HLA in healthy donors. Primers for the PCR totalled 60 Vbeta and 13 Jbeta. Libraries were prepared by immunoSEQ multiplex PCR; TCRdb keeps only in-frame clonotypes and omits some of them. The repertoire holds over 110,000 clones, with 70% to 85% as singletons. The sample consisted of PBMCs. The receptors derive from a woman between 50 and 59 years old in good health and CMV-seropositive.

The chain is built from TRBV7-2 and TRBJ2-1; D gene ambiguous. The CDR3 covers 13 residues. Trimming stripped 5 bases from V and 9 bases from J, with 14 bases between. Germline loops: CDR1 SGHTA, CDR2 FQGNSA. CDR3 in amino acids: CASSRVIWFEQFF. Here the CDR3 DNA reads TGTGCCAGCAGCCGGGTAATTTGGTTTGAGCAGTTCTTC. Variable domain in full (rest from reference TRBV7-2 and TRBJ2-1): GAGVSQSPSNKVTEKGKDVELRCDPISGHTALYWYRQSLGQGLEFLIYFQGNSAPDKSGLPSDRFSAERTGGSVSTLTIQRTQQEDSAVYLCASSRVIWFEQFFGPGTRLTVL.

The V gene is TRBV6-5, the J gene TRBJ1-1; D gene uncertain. Germline CDR1 reads MNHEY; CDR2 reads SVGAGI. Trimming removed 7 bases from V and 1 base from J, with 13 bases in between. The CDR3 contains 14 residues. DNA of the CDR3: TGTGCCAGCAATACGAGAGCAGGGAACACTGAAGCTTTCTTT. The encoded protein is CASNTRAGNTEAFF.

To note about this clone: Sequence at one end of the junction differs from germline and may be a read error. V is TRBV6-5 and J is TRBJ2-7, with 10 nucleotides matching TRBD1. CDR3 size: 15 residues. Germline assignment: CDR1 MNHEY and CDR2 SVGAGI. CDR3 residues: CASSNSDRGGYEQYF. The CDR3 region has the DNA TGTGCCAGCAGTAACTCGGACAGGGGGGGCTACGAGCAGTACTTC.

This chain joins TRBV2 and TRBJ1-2; TRBD1 aligns across 10 bases. The CDR3 loop spans 16 amino acids. The J segment lost 2 bases and the V segment lost 4 bases, leaving 7 bases of the junction unmatched. Germline lookup yields CDR1 SNHLY and CDR2 FYNNEI. Here the CDR3 DNA reads TGTGCCAGCAGTGCGTCTCGGGGACAGGGGAACTATGGCTACACCTTC. As protein: CASSASRGQGNYGYTF.

Only one count was recorded for this clone. The junction does not match germline at one end; this may be a read error. The chain employs TRBV6-5 and TRBJ2-7, with D possibly matching TRBD1 (6 bases). Germline assignment: CDR1 MNHEY and CDR2 SVGAGI. The CDR3 consists of 15 residues. CDR3 sequence reads: CASRYSWQGIYEQYF. CDR3 in DNA: TGTGCCAGCAGATACTCTTGGCAGGGGATCTACGAGCAGTACTTC.

The V and J genes are TRBV5-1 and TRBJ1-4; TRBD1 might be the D (6 bases). The CDR3 runs 16 residues. The V gene's germline CDR1 is SGHRS and CDR2 YFSETQ. Trimming left V 0 bases short and J 6 bases short, with 15 bases between. This CDR3 reads CASSLVGAQVDEKLFF. The CDR3 region has the DNA TGCGCCAGCAGCTTGGTGGGGGCCCAAGTGGATGAAAAACTGTTTTTT.

This clone was recorded a few times. This chain uses TRBV27 with TRBJ2-3; 7 bases match TRBD2. The CDR3 is made up of 16 amino acids. Trimming removed 7 bases from V and 1 base from J; junction bases left unmatched: 11. CDR1 is MNHEY, CDR2 SMNVEV, per germline (reference sequence). The CDR3 DNA reads TGTGCCAGCACCAACCCGGGGGGATCGGGCACAGATACGCAGTATTTT. Translating gives CASTNPGGSGTDTQYF.

The chain is built from TRBV29-1 and TRBJ1-2, with D tentatively TRBD1 (5 bases). Germline values: CDR1 SQVTM, CDR2 ANQGSEA. V was pared by 4 bases and J by 9 bases, with 15 bases between. The CDR3 covers 12 residues. CDR3 in amino acids: CSVATGFNSYTF. CDR3 nucleotides: TGCAGCGTTGCTACAGGATTTAATAGCTACACCTTC.

This chain connects TRBV5-1 to TRBJ2-5; TRBD2 aligns across 8 bases. Losses at the gene ends were 4 bases for V and 4 bases for J; bases not matched to a gene: 9. The CDR3 length is 15 residues. CDR1 and CDR2 from the germline V gene are SGHRS and YFSETQ. This chain's CDR3 is CASSLTTSGRETQYF. CDR3 sequence (DNA): TGCGCCAGCAGCCTGACAACTAGCGGACGAGAGACCCAGTACTTC.